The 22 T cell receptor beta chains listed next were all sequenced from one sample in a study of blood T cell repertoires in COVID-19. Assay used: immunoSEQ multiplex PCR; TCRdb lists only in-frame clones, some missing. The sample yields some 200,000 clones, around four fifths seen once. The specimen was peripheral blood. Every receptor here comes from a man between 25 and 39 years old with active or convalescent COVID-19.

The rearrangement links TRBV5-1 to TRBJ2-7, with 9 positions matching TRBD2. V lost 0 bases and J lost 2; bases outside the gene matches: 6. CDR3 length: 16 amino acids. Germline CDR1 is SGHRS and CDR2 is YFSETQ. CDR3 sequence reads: CASSLEPASGAYEQYF. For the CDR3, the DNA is TGCGCCAGCAGCTTGGAGCCGGCTAGCGGGGCCTACGAGCAGTACTTC.

The CDR3 here is CASTRTEAGELFF. Written as DNA, the CDR3 is TGTGCCAGCACGCGGACAGAGGCCGGGGAGCTGTTTTTT. The chain recombines TRBV2 with TRBJ2-2, with D maybe TRBD1 (6 bases). The germline CDR1 and CDR2 sequences are SNHLY and FYNNEI. Trimming took off 7 bases at V and 6 bases at J, with 12 bases between the two ends. The CDR3 runs 13 residues.

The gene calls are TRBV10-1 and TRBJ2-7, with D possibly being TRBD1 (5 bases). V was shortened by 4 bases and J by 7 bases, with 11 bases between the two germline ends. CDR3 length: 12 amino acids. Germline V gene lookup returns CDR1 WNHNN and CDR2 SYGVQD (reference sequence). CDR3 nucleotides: TGCGCCAGCAGTGCCGGCAGGACAGAGCAGTACTTC. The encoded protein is CASSAGRTEQYF.

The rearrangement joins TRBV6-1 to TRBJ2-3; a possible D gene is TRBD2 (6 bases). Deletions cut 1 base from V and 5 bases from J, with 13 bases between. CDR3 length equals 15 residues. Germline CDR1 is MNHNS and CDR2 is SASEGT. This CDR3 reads CASSEGAGGGDTQYF. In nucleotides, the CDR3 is TGTGCCAGCAGTGAAGGGGCCGGGGGTGGAGATACGCAGTATTTT.

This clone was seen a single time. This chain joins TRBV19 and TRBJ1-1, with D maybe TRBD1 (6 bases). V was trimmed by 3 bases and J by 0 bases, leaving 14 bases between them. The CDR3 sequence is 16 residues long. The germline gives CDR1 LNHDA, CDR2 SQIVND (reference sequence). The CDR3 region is CASSIAGAFMNTEAFF. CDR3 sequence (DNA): TGTGCCAGTAGTATCGCAGGGGCCTTCATGAACACTGAAGCTTTCTTT.

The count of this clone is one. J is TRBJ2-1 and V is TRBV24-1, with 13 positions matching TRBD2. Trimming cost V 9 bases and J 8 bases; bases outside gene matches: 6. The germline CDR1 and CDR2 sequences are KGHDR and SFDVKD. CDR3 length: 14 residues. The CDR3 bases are TGTGCCACCGCCCTCGGACTAGCGGGAGATGAGCAGTTCTTC. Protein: CATALGLAGDEQFF.

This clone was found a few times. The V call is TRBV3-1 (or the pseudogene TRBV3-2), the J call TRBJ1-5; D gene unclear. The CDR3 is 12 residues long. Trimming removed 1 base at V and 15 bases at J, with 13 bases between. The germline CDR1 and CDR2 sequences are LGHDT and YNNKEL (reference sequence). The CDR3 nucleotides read TGTGCCAGCAGCCAAGGCTACAGTCGGCTGCATTTT. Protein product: CASSQGYSRLHF.

This chain's CDR3 is CASSPTGTGNTIYF. In DNA, the CDR3 is TGTGCCAGCAGCCCGACAGGGACGGGAAACACCATATATTTT. The J gene is TRBJ1-3, the V gene TRBV21-1; the table's TRBD1 call for D was not verified on the DNA. TRBV21-1 is marked as a pseudogene. The CDR3 is 14 amino acids.

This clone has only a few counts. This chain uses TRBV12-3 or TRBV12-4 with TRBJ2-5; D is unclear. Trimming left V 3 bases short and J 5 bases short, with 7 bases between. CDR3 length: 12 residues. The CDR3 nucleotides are TGTGCCAGCAGTTTGGCTGTGGAGACCCAGTACTTC. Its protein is CASSLAVETQYF.

As DNA, the CDR3 is TGTGCCACCAGCAGAGTGGCGGGAGAGGACTACGAGCAGTACTTC. Translated: CATSRVAGEDYEQYF. V gene TRBV15 combines with J gene TRBJ2-7, with TRBD2 identical over 7 bases. Germline loops: CDR1 LNHNV, CDR2 YYDKDF (reference sequence). V shed 1 base and J 3 bases; nucleotides not matched to a gene: 6. The CDR3 runs to 15 residues. Variable domain in full (rest from reference TRBV15 and TRBJ2-7): DAMVIQNPRYQVTQFGKPVTLSCSQTLNHNVMYWYQQKSSQAPKLLFHYYDKDFNNEADTPDNFQSRRPNTSFCFLDIRSPGLGDTAMYLCATSRVAGEDYEQYFGPGTRLTVT.

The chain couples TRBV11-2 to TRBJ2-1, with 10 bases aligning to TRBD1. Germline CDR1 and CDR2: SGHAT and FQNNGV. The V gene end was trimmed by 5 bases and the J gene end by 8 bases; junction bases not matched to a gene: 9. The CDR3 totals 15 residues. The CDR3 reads CASSIPGQGFDEQFF. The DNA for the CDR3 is TGTGCCAGCAGCATACCGGGACAGGGGTTCGATGAGCAGTTCTTC.

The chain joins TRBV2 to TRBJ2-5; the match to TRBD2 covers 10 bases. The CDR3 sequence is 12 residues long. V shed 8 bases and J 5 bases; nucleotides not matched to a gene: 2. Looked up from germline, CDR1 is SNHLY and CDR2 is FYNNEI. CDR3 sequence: CASEAGGETQYF. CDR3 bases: TGTGCCAGCGAAGCGGGGGGGGAGACCCAGTACTTC.

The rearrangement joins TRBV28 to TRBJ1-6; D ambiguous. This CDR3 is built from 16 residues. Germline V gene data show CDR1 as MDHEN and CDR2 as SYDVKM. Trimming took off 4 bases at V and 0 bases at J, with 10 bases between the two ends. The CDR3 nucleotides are TGTGCCAGCAGTTGGTTGGAGAGCTCCTATAATTCACCCCTCCACTTT. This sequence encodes CASSWLESSYNSPLHF.

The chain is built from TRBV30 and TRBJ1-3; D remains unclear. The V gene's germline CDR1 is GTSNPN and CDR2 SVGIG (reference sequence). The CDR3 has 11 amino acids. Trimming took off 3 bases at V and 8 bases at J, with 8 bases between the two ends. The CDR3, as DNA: TGTGCCTGGAGCCTCTCCGACACCATATATTTT. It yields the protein CAWSLSDTIYF.

The CDR3: CAISLWTGSGNTIYF. The CDR3 nucleotides are TGTGCCATCAGCCTTTGGACAGGGTCAGGAAACACCATATATTTT. The chain carries TRBV10-3 and TRBJ1-3; 8 bases align to TRBD1. With 6 bases clipped from V and 4 bases from J, the junction kept 8 bases outside the gene matches. Germline V gene sequence: CDR1 ENHRY, CDR2 SYGVKD. The CDR3 consists of 15 residues.

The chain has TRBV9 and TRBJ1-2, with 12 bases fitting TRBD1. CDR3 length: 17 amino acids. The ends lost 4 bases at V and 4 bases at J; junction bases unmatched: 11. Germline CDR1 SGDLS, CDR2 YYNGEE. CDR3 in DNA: TGTGCCAGCAGCCCCCGGGACAGGGGGCCGCAATTCTATGGCTACACCTTC. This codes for CASSPRDRGPQFYGYTF.

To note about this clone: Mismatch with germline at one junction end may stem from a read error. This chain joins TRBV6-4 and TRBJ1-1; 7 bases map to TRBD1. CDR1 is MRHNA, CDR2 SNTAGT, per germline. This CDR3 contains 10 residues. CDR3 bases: TGTGCCGCCAAGGTGGTTGACAGGGTTTTT. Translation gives CAAKVVDRVF.

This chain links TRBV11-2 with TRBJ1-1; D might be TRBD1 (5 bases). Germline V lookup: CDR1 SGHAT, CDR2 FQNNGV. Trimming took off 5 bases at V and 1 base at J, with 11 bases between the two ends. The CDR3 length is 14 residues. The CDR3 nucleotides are TGTGCCAGCAGCCCCCAGGGAGGGAACACTGAAGCTTTCTTT. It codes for CASSPQGGNTEAFF.

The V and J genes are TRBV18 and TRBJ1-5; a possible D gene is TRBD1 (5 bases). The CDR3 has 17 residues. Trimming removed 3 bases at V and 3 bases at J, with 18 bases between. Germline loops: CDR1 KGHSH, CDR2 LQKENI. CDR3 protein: CASSPYAPWGLNQPQHF. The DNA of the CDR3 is TGTGCCAGCTCACCGTATGCACCTTGGGGCCTCAATCAGCCCCAGCATTTT.

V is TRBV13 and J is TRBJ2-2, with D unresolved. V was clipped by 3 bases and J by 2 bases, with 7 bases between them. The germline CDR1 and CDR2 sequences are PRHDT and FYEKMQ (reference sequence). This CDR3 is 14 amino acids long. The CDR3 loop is CASSLLDNTGELFF. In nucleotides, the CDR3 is TGTGCCAGCAGCTTGCTAGACAACACCGGGGAGCTGTTTTTT.

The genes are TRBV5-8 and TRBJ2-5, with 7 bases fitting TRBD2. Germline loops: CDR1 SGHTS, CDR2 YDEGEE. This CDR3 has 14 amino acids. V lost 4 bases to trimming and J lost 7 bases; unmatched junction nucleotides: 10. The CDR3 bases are TGTGCCAGCAGCGGGGGGGGATACATCGCGACCCAGTACTTC. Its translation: CASSGGGYIATQYF.

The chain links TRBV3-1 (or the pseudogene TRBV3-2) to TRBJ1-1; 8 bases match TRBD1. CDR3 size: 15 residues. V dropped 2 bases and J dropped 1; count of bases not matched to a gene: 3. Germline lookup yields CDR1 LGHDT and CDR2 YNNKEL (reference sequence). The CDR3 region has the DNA TGTGCCAGCAGCCAACAGGGGGCAGGGAACACTGAAGCTTTCTTT. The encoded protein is CASSQQGAGNTEAFF.